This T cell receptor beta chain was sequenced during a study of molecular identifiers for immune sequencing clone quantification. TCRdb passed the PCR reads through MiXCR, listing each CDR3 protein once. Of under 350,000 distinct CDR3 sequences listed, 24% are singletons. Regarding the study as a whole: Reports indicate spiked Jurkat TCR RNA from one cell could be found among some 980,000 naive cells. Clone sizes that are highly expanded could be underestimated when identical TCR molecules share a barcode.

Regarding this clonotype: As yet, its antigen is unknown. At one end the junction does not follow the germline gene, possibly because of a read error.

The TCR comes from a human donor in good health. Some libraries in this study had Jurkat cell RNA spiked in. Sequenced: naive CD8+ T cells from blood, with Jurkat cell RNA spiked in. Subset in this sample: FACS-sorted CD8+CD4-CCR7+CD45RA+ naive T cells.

In nucleotides, the CDR3 is TGTGCCAGCAGCTTAGTGCACGGTAATGAAGCTCTCTTT. Translation: CASSLVHGNEALF. The J gene is TRBJ1-1, the V gene TRBV7-2; D uncertain. The CDR3 runs to 13 residues. Germline V gene sequence: CDR1 SGHTA, CDR2 FQGNSA.